These 26 T cell receptor beta chains share one sample of origin, sequenced in a study of PD-L1 blockade in urothelial cancer. Measured with immunoSEQ multiplex PCR; TCRdb has only the in-frame clones, and not every one. The data hold just over 50,000 clones, with more than 75% observed a single time. Sequenced here: PBMCs, sampled around atezolizumab (anti-PD-L1) treatment. All receptors derive from a man aged 60-69 years with urothelial cancer.

The V call is TRBV19, the J call TRBJ2-2, with a tentative D call TRBD2 (5 bases). Germline-derived CDR1 and CDR2 are LNHDA and SQIVND (reference sequence). Trimming removed 6 bases at V and 6 bases at J, with 8 bases between. The CDR3 length is 12 residues. The CDR3 sequence is CASRPGAGELFF. The CDR3 DNA reads TGTGCCAGTAGACCCGGGGCCGGGGAGCTGTTTTTT.

The genes are TRBV9 and TRBJ2-1, with a tentative D call TRBD2 (5 bases). The germline gives CDR1 SGDLS, CDR2 YYNGEE. The CDR3 covers 15 residues. The germline V and J ends were trimmed by 0 bases and 9 bases, with 16 bases remaining between them. The CDR3 is CASSVGMSREGEQFF. DNA of the CDR3: TGTGCCAGCAGCGTAGGCATGTCACGGGAAGGTGAGCAGTTCTTC.

The rearrangement joins TRBV9 to TRBJ2-3, with TRBD1 as a possible D gene (6 bases). Germline V CDR1 and CDR2: SGDLS, YYNGEE. This CDR3 is built from 16 residues. The germline V and J ends were trimmed by 0 bases and 5 bases, with 16 bases remaining between them. The DNA of the CDR3 is TGTGCCAGCAGCGTAGTTGGGGTGGGGGCACAAGATACGCAGTATTTT. This sequence encodes CASSVVGVGAQDTQYF.

In nucleotides, the CDR3 is TGTGCCAGCAGGTCTGGACAGGGTCCCGGTGACAATGAGCAGTTCTTC. This sequence encodes CASRSGQGPGDNEQFF. The genes are TRBV9 and TRBJ2-1; the match to TRBD1 covers 8 bases. This CDR3 has 16 residues. The V gene's germline CDR1 is SGDLS and CDR2 YYNGEE. J was trimmed by 5 bases and V by 5 bases; bases with no gene match: 12.

The chain employs TRBV5-1 and TRBJ2-1, with TRBD2 identical over 7 bases. Germline CDR1 is SGHRS and CDR2 is YFSETQ. This CDR3 is 15 amino acids long. V gave up 3 bases and J gave up 8 bases; unmatched junction bases: 11. CDR3 loop: CASSSTSLAADEQFF. In nucleotides, the CDR3 is TGCGCCAGCAGCTCGACTAGCCTAGCAGCTGATGAGCAGTTCTTC.

This clone appeared a single time. The genes are TRBV5-1 and TRBJ2-2; the match to TRBD1 covers 7 bases. CDR3 length: 15 residues. CDR1 is SGHRS, CDR2 YFSETQ, per germline. V lost 6 bases and J lost 0; bases outside the gene matches: 5. This CDR3 is CASTPGTANTGELFF. The CDR3 DNA follows: TGCGCCAGCACTCCCGGGACAGCGAACACCGGGGAGCTGTTTTTT.

This chain connects TRBV4-1 to TRBJ2-7; tentative D call: TRBD1 (6 bases). Trimming left V 1 base short and J 6 bases short, with 16 bases between. The CDR3 contains 15 residues. The germline gives CDR1 MGHRA, CDR2 YSYEKL. The CDR3 loop reads CASSQVVNRAVEQYF. The CDR3, as DNA: TGCGCCAGCAGCCAAGTAGTGAACAGGGCGGTCGAGCAGTACTTC.

J is TRBJ2-3 and V is TRBV11-2, with 7 positions matching TRBD2. The CDR3 loop spans 13 amino acids. The J segment lost 6 bases and the V segment lost 5 bases, leaving 5 bases of the junction unmatched. CDR1 and CDR2 (germline): SGHAT, FQNNGV. CDR3 DNA sequence: TGTGCCAGCAGCACCACGGGAGGTGATACGCAGTATTTT. Residues: CASSTTGGDTQYF.

The rearrangement links TRBV30 to TRBJ2-7; 7 bases match TRBD1. This CDR3 has 12 amino acids. Germline CDR1 and CDR2: GTSNPN and SVGIG (reference sequence). Trimming at V came to 5 bases and at J to 4 bases, leaving 5 bases not matched to a gene. CDR3 sequence reads: CAWSRGPYEQYF. Here the CDR3 DNA reads TGTGCCTGGTCGAGGGGGCCGTACGAGCAGTACTTC.

The chain joins TRBV6-6 to TRBJ1-2; weak D call: TRBD1 (5 bases). CDR1 is MNHNY and CDR2 is SVGAGI in the germline V gene (reference sequence). The CDR3 loop spans 12 amino acids. Trimming left V 7 bases short and J 6 bases short, with 12 bases between. Here the CDR3 reads CASTTGFHGYTF. The CDR3 DNA sequence: TGTGCCAGCACAACAGGATTCCATGGCTACACCTTC.

The chain employs TRBV6-1 and TRBJ1-3; D call uncertain. The CDR3 covers 16 residues. V lost 3 bases to trimming and J lost 0 bases, with 12 bases between them. Germline values: CDR1 MNHNS, CDR2 SASEGT. CDR3 loop: CASSDQSVSSGNTIYF. The CDR3, as DNA: TGTGCCAGCAGTGACCAATCAGTCAGCTCTGGAAACACCATATATTTT.

The CDR3 DNA reads TGTGCCAGCTCACCCGCAGGGTTGGACGAGCAGTACTTC. This gives the protein CASSPAGLDEQYF. This chain connects TRBV18 to TRBJ2-7; tentative D call: TRBD1 (5 bases). Trimming cost V 3 bases and J 5 bases, with 11 bases left between them. Germline V CDR1 and CDR2: KGHSH, LQKENI. This CDR3 region has 13 residues.

This chain uses TRBV30 with TRBJ1-1, with 7 bases aligning to TRBD1. V shed 5 bases, J shed 2 bases, and the junction held 5 bases outside the gene matches. Germline V gene data show CDR1 as GTSNPN and CDR2 as SVGIG (reference sequence). The CDR3 has 13 amino acids. The CDR3 here is CAWRQGFNTEAFF. CDR3 bases: TGTGCCTGGCGACAGGGATTTAACACTGAAGCTTTCTTT.

The V gene is TRBV4-3, the J gene TRBJ2-7, with 14 bases identical to TRBD2. Germline V lookup: CDR1 LGHNA, CDR2 YSLEER. V trimming: 0 bases; J trimming: 3 bases; junction bases outside the gene matches: 7. This CDR3 has 18 residues. CDR3: CASSQDGLAGGPFYEQYF. For the CDR3, the DNA is TGCGCCAGCAGCCAAGATGGACTAGCGGGAGGTCCCTTCTACGAGCAGTACTTC.

The rearrangement links TRBV5-1 to TRBJ1-1; 9 bases match TRBD1. V was pared by 2 bases and J by 6 bases, with 11 bases of the junction left unmatched. Germline V gene data show CDR1 as SGHRS and CDR2 as YFSETQ. This CDR3 comprises 16 residues. The CDR3 region is CASSLGRQGGFAEAFF. The CDR3 DNA reads as TGCGCCAGCAGCTTAGGCCGACAGGGGGGATTTGCTGAAGCTTTCTTT. Drawing the rest from reference TRBV5-1 and TRBJ1-1, the complete variable domain is KAGVTQTPRYLIKTRGQQVTLSCSPISGHRSVSWYQQTPGQGLQFLFEYFSETQRNKGNFPGRFSGRQFSNSRSEMNVSTLELGDSALYLCASSLGRQGGFAEAFFGQGTRLTVV.

In its sample, this clone was seen once. The chain joins TRBV5-4 to TRBJ2-5, with TRBD2 matching over 8 bases. CDR3 length equals 14 residues. Trimming removed 1 base from V and 3 bases from J; junction bases left unmatched: 2. Germline assignment: CDR1 SGHNT and CDR2 YYREEE (reference sequence). In DNA, the CDR3 is TGTGCCAGCAGCTTGCGGGGGGGGGAAGAGACCCAGTACTTC. This sequence encodes CASSLRGGEETQYF.

As DNA, the CDR3 is TGTGCCAGCAGCAACTCTCAAACTTATGGCTACACCTTC. It is translated as CASSNSQTYGYTF. The chain recombines TRBV9 with TRBJ1-2; no reliable D call. The CDR3 covers 13 residues. Trimming shortened V by 4 bases and J by 5 bases, and 12 bases separated the two germline ends. Germline CDR1 SGDLS, CDR2 YYNGEE.

This clone has a handful of counts. The chain couples TRBV18 to TRBJ2-1; 7 bases agree with TRBD1. The length of the CDR3 is 15 residues. The germline V gene has CDR1 KGHSH and CDR2 LQKENI. J gave up 2 bases and V 4 bases, and 5 bases lay outside the gene matches. CDR3 nucleotides: TGTGCCAGCTCACTACAGGGGTTAACCTACAATGAGCAGTTCTTC. Protein sequence: CASSLQGLTYNEQFF.

The chain carries TRBV4-2 and TRBJ2-5; unclear D gene. CDR3 length equals 12 residues. CDR1 LGHNA and CDR2 YNFKEQ come from the germline V gene. Trimming stripped 3 bases from V and 5 bases from J, with 7 bases between. The CDR3 region has the DNA TGTGCCAGCAGCCAGACTTGGGAGACCCAGTACTTC. Protein sequence: CASSQTWETQYF.

V gene TRBV19 combines with J gene TRBJ1-2, with 7 positions matching TRBD1. Germline V gene data show CDR1 as LNHDA and CDR2 as SQIVND (reference sequence). The CDR3 is made up of 15 amino acids. V was clipped by 4 bases and J by 8 bases; unmatched bases: 13. CDR3 nucleotides: TGTGCCAGTAGTAATCAGGGACAGCATCGGGGCGGCTACACCTTC. This gives the protein CASSNQGQHRGGYTF.

The rearrangement uses TRBV7-2 and TRBJ2-1, with TRBD2 as a possible D gene (5 bases). The CDR3 covers 14 residues. Germline assignment: CDR1 SGHTA and CDR2 FQGNSA. The chain's CDR3 is CATSGIYTHNEQFF. The DNA for the CDR3 is TGTGCTACCTCGGGGATCTATACCCACAATGAGCAGTTCTTC.

Worth noting for this clone: One end of the junction varies from germline; a read error may be responsible. The chain is built from TRBV4-3 and TRBJ2-5; a possible D gene is TRBD1 (5 bases). The CDR3 consists of 13 residues. The germline V gene has CDR1 LGHNA and CDR2 YSLEER. CDR3 sequence (DNA): TGCGCCAGCAGCCGACAGCCTGAAGAGGCCCAGTACTTC. Translated: CASSRQPEEAQYF.

V and J are TRBV7-8 and TRBJ2-3; D perhaps matches TRBD2 (5 bases). V shed 5 bases and J shed 6 bases, with 18 bases lying between them. Germline loops: CDR1 SGHVS, CDR2 FQNEAQ. This CDR3 has 15 amino acids. The CDR3 DNA reads as TGTGCCAGCAGCCACCACGGGATGGCGGGTGATACGCAGTATTTT. Protein: CASSHHGMAGDTQYF.

The genes are TRBV30 and TRBJ1-4; 11 nucleotides match TRBD1. V was clipped by 3 bases and J by 8 bases; unmatched bases: 8. CDR3 length: 15 amino acids. The germline V gene has CDR1 GTSNPN and CDR2 SVGIG (reference sequence). The DNA of the CDR3 is TGTGCCTGGAGGGCCGGGACAGGGGGAGGGGAAAAACTGTTTTTT. This encodes CAWRAGTGGGEKLFF.

The V and J genes are TRBV18 and TRBJ2-3, with TRBD2 as a possible D gene (5 bases). This CDR3 has 15 amino acids. V gave up 9 bases and J gave up 5 bases, with 21 bases separating them. Germline CDR1 and CDR2: KGHSH and LQKENI. In DNA form, the CDR3 reads TGTGCCAGTTCTAACTTCGGACTTTACCAAGATACGCAGTATTTT. Translating it yields CASSNFGLYQDTQYF.

V is TRBV11-2 and J is TRBJ2-1; 7 bases are shared with TRBD2. Trimming cost V 0 bases and J 0 bases; bases outside gene matches: 2. The CDR3 has 16 amino acids. The V gene's germline CDR1 is SGHAT and CDR2 FQNNGV. The CDR3 here is CASSLDTGGSYNEQFF. The CDR3, as DNA: TGTGCCAGCAGCTTAGATACGGGGGGCTCCTACAATGAGCAGTTCTTC. Together with reference TRBV11-2 and TRBJ2-1, the CDR3 gives the full variable domain: EAGVAQSPRYKIIEKRQSVAFWCNPISGHATLYWYQQILGQGPKLLIQFQNNGVVDDSQLPKDRFSAERLKGVDSTLKIQPAKLEDSAVYLCASSLDTGGSYNEQFFGPGTRLTVL.